The entry below gives a single TCR beta chain sequence along with its context. Its antigen is undetermined. The data stem from a study of blood T cells in healthy people across ages. The authors ran a second PCR of roughly 6 to 12 cycles using a sample-barcoded 5' primer and a J-beta primer mix. Each sample provided no less than 2.5 million CDR3-containing paired-end reads. TCRdb re-analysed the 5' RACE reads in MiXCR, keeping a single row per CDR3 protein. In the table there are about 560,000 distinct CDR3 sequences, around 27% of which are singletons. CDR3 length: 14 amino acids. Germline V lookup: CDR1 SGHVS, CDR2 FQNEAQ. The J segment lost 7 bases and the V segment lost 5 bases, leaving 2 bases of the junction unmatched. Findings and limits, study-wide: Diversity of TCR beta per million T cells declined in a roughly linear way with age.

These data also featured in a second study, about T cells of mothers and their children.

This receptor was identified in a boy aged 2 to 10 in good health. The J gene is TRBJ2-4, the V gene TRBV7-8, with 13 bases fitting TRBD2. Sequenced sample: blood. For the CDR3, the DNA is TGTGCCAGCAGCCGACTAGCGGGGGGTAACATTCAGTACTTC. It translates to CASSRLAGGNIQYF.